One sample yielded the 18 T cell receptor beta chains listed below, sequenced in a study of T cell repertoires in cytomegalovirus infection. TCRdb reanalysed the reads using MiXCR and keeps one entry per CDR3 protein. The table lists fewer than 300,000 distinct CDR3 sequences, over 20% of them singletons. The specimen sequenced was PBMCs. Receptors were obtained from a human donor in good health (CMV status not recorded). Some clones in this sample may be carry-over from other donors' samples.

The sample holds many counts of this clonotype. The V gene is TRBV7-2, the J gene TRBJ2-1, with TRBD1 identical over 9 bases. Unmatched junction bases numbered 3, after V lost 1 base and J lost 8 bases. Germline V CDR1 and CDR2: SGHTA, FQGNSA. The CDR3 sequence is 14 residues long. The CDR3 loop is CASSLDRGRDEQFF. The CDR3 DNA is TGTGCCAGCAGCTTAGACAGGGGGCGGGATGAGCAGTTCTTC.

J is TRBJ2-7 and V is TRBV9; 9 nucleotides agree with TRBD2. The CDR3 consists of 14 residues. The junction had 5 bases not matched to a gene; V was cut back by 0 bases and J by 7 bases. The germline V gene has CDR1 SGDLS and CDR2 YYNGEE. CDR3 coding DNA: TGTGCCAGCAGCGTAGTAGCGGGGGCCGGAGAGCAGTACTTC. This codes for CASSVVAGAGEQYF.

This clonotype was observed a handful of times. The chain is built from TRBV6-5 and TRBJ1-6; TRBD1 agrees at 7 bases. This CDR3 spans 16 amino acids. V lost 5 bases and J lost 4; bases outside the gene matches: 8. Germline-derived CDR1 and CDR2 are MNHEY and SVGAGI. The CDR3 DNA sequence: TGTGCCAGCAGTCCCGGGACAGCCCTTTATAATTCACCCCTCCACTTT. Translated: CASSPGTALYNSPLHF.

This clonotype was found a few times. The chain has TRBV6-2 or TRBV6-3 and TRBJ2-7, with 10 bases lining up with TRBD2. The CDR3 runs 16 residues. In germline, CDR1 is MNHEY, CDR2 SVGEGT. The trim removed 6 bases at V and 2 bases at J, leaving 10 bases unmatched. This CDR3 reads CASRPDGTSAPYEQYF. CDR3 nucleotide sequence: TGTGCCAGCAGACCCGACGGGACTAGCGCGCCCTACGAGCAGTACTTC.

The V gene is TRBV29-1, the J gene TRBJ1-2; 7 nucleotides line up with TRBD1. V lost 7 bases and J lost 8; bases outside the gene matches: 10. CDR3 length: 12 residues. The germline V gene encodes CDR1 SQVTM and CDR2 ANQGSEA. The CDR3 DNA follows: TGCAGCGGAGGGGGCCCTAACGAAGGCTACACCTTC. Amino acids: CSGGGPNEGYTF.

The chain links TRBV14 to TRBJ1-1, with 9 bases aligning to TRBD1. The V segment lost 3 bases and the J segment 5 bases; nucleotides outside the gene matches: 13. There are 17 residues in the CDR3. Germline assignment: CDR1 SGHDN and CDR2 FVKESK. The CDR3 protein is CASSHRLAGTGRTEAFF. CDR3 in DNA: TGTGCCAGCAGCCACCGATTGGCCGGGACAGGGAGGACTGAAGCTTTCTTT.

This clonotype was counted between two and nine times. DNA of the CDR3: TGCAGTGCTCGACCGGGACTAGGGGTGGAGACCCAGTACTTC. Its protein is CSARPGLGVETQYF. This chain uses TRBV20-1 with TRBJ2-5; TRBD2 matches at 8 bases. Germline CDR1 reads DFQATT; CDR2 reads SNEGSKA (reference sequence). With V trimmed by 5 bases and J by 5 bases, 10 bases remained unmatched. The CDR3 is made up of 14 amino acids.

The V call is TRBV28, the J call TRBJ2-5, with D maybe TRBD1 (5 bases). There are 13 residues in the CDR3. With 7 bases removed from V and 3 bases from J, the gap between germline ends came to 12 bases. The V gene's germline CDR1 is MDHEN and CDR2 SYDVKM. The CDR3 is CASTQGREETQYF. The DNA for the CDR3 is TGTGCCAGCACCCAGGGTCGGGAAGAGACCCAGTACTTC.

This clonotype turned up a few times. The rearrangement links TRBV3-1 to TRBJ1-1; D remains unclear. The CDR3 has 12 amino acids. Per germline, CDR1 LGHDT and CDR2 YNNKEL (reference sequence). Trimming removed 1 base from V and 7 bases from J, with 7 bases in between. DNA of the CDR3: TGTGCCAGCAGCCAAGGCGCAGGTGAAGCTTTCTTT. This gives the protein CASSQGAGEAFF.

This sequence joins TRBV10-3 and TRBJ2-7; D gene uncertain. V lost 6 bases and J lost 6, with 18 bases in between. Germline V CDR1 and CDR2: ENHRY, SYGVKD. The CDR3 has 14 residues. The CDR3 protein is CAIRPRASTVEQYF. As DNA, the CDR3 is TGTGCCATCAGGCCCCGGGCCTCCACCGTCGAGCAGTACTTC.

This clonotype appeared a few times. The V and J genes are TRBV27 and TRBJ2-1; D unresolved. This CDR3 has 16 residues. CDR1 is MNHEY and CDR2 is SMNVEV in the germline V gene (reference sequence). V was pared by 1 base and J by 1 base, with 11 bases between. The CDR3 region has the DNA TGTGCCAGCAGTTTATATTCGGGTGGGTCCTACAATGAGCAGTTCTTC. It is translated as CASSLYSGGSYNEQFF.

The V and J genes are TRBV28 and TRBJ1-6; 7 bases are a match to TRBD1. CDR1 MDHEN and CDR2 SYDVKM come from the germline V gene. The V and J ends lost 1 base and 10 bases, in that order; junction bases with no gene match: 16. The CDR3 spans 18 residues. Here the CDR3 reads CASSLYIFRRQGESPLHF. CDR3 bases: TGTGCCAGCAGTTTATATATTTTTCGGAGACAGGGTGAATCACCCCTCCACTTT. Based on the CDR3 plus reference TRBV28 and TRBJ1-6, the full variable domain is DVKVTQSSRYLVKRTGEKVFLECVQDMDHENMFWYRQDPGLGLRLIYFSYDVKMKEKGDIPEGYSVSREKKERFSLILESASTNQTSMYLCASSLYIFRRQGESPLHFGNGTRLTVT.

Here the CDR3 DNA reads TGTGCCAGCAGTGAATTGGGGGAACAGGAGTTCTTC. Residues: CASSELGEQEFF. V and J are TRBV2 and TRBJ2-1; D is possibly TRBD1 or TRBD2 (5 bases each). CDR3 length equals 12 residues. The germline V gene encodes CDR1 SNHLY and CDR2 FYNNEI. Trimming pared 2 bases from V and 14 bases from J, leaving 13 bases between.

This clonotype was picked up many times. The V and J genes are TRBV7-3 and TRBJ1-1; D remains unclear. The germline gives CDR1 SGHTA, CDR2 FQGTGA. V was shortened by 0 bases and J by 5 bases, with 13 bases between the two germline ends. The CDR3 runs 15 residues. The CDR3: CASSLTLGSRTEAFF. The CDR3 coding sequence is TGTGCCAGCAGCTTAACCCTGGGTAGTAGGACTGAAGCTTTCTTT.

There are many counts of this clonotype. V is TRBV28 and J is TRBJ2-5; 9 bases line up with TRBD2. Trimming removed 4 bases from V and 2 bases from J; junction bases left unmatched: 14. Germline V gene sequence: CDR1 MDHEN, CDR2 SYDVKM. This CDR3 is 18 amino acids long. The DNA for the CDR3 is TGTGCCAGCAGTTCCTCAATAGGGGTTCTAGCGGGGCAAGAGACCCAGTACTTC. The encoded protein is CASSSSIGVLAGQETQYF. Full variable domain (remainder filled in from reference TRBV28 and TRBJ2-5): DVKVTQSSRYLVKRTGEKVFLECVQDMDHENMFWYRQDPGLGLRLIYFSYDVKMKEKGDIPEGYSVSREKKERFSLILESASTNQTSMYLCASSSSIGVLAGQETQYFGPGTRLLVL.

This clonotype has just a few counts. The chain combines TRBV20-1 with TRBJ1-1; D is unclear. The V end was cut by 0 bases, the J end by 1 base, with 9 bases between. CDR1 is DFQATT, CDR2 SNEGSKA, per germline (reference sequence). This CDR3 spans 14 amino acids. Here the CDR3 DNA reads TGCAGTGCTAGAGAGTTAGTCCCGAACACTGAAGCTTTCTTT. As protein: CSARELVPNTEAFF.

This clonotype was counted between two and nine times. Given a much more abundant clone one base away, this may be a read error. V is TRBV2 and J is TRBJ2-7; no clear D gene. This CDR3 spans 10 amino acids. V lost 4 bases and J 3 bases, leaving 1 base between the germline ends. Germline V CDR1 and CDR2: SNHLY, FYNNEI. In nucleotides, the CDR3 is TGTGCCAGCAGTGTCTACGAGCAGTACTTC. It yields the protein CASSVYEQYF.

This clonotype showed up just a few times. This chain connects TRBV28 to TRBJ2-7, with D maybe TRBD2 (6 bases). The germline V and J ends were trimmed by 7 bases and 0 bases, with 13 bases remaining between them. Germline CDR1 is MDHEN and CDR2 is SYDVKM. The CDR3 is 14 residues long. CDR3 in DNA: TGTGCCAGCAATGGACTACCAGGCTCCTACGAGCAGTACTTC. Amino acids: CASNGLPGSYEQYF.